This T cell receptor (beta chain) was profiled in a study of T-cell reconstitution after alpha-beta-depleted transplantation in children. Regarding the study as a whole: T-cell counts and diversity at one year post-transplant came mainly from newly produced T cells. Reportedly, alpha-beta T cells present about two months post-transplant originated from several hundred expanded clones of graft origin. Several patients had high TCRbeta diversity at day 60; it came from surviving recipient T cells and thymic progenitors.

CDR1 ENHRY and CDR2 SYGVKD come from the germline V gene. The CDR3 consists of 14 residues. Trimming at V came to 8 bases and at J to 6 bases, leaving 5 bases not matched to a gene. Using unique molecular identifiers, the investigators prepared the TCRbeta library. TCRdb re-derived calls from the PCR reads in MiXCR, one entry per CDR3 protein. The repertoire has around 94,000 distinct CDR3 sequences, approximately 8% of them found once; the top ten carry roughly 15%. This clonotype was found a few times. The antigen remains undetermined. This receptor was obtained from a boy between 2 and 10 years old with acute lymphoblastic leukemia, due to receive a stem cell transplant. The sample here was PBMCs, taken before TCRalphabeta/CD19-depleted stem cell transplant. The rearrangement joins TRBV10-3 to TRBJ2-3, with TRBD2 identical over 13 bases. This chain's CDR3 is CAIGLAGDLDTQYF. CDR3 coding DNA: TGTGCCATCGGACTAGCGGGGGATCTGGATACGCAGTATTTT.